The 13 T cell receptor beta chains below come from one sample, sequenced in a study of shared clonotypes between healthy human individuals. Libraries were prepared by immunoSEQ multiplex PCR; TCRdb keeps only in-frame clonotypes and omits some of them. The sample has over a million clones; approximately 76% are singletons. Sequenced sample: memory CD4+ T cells sorted from blood. Subset reported: CD45RA-negative fraction. The source of these receptors is a man aged 18 to 29 in good health.

The rearrangement joins TRBV5-5 to TRBJ1-6; TRBD1 agrees at 9 bases. Trimming at V came to 1 base and at J to 10 bases, leaving 6 bases not matched to a gene. The V gene's germline CDR1 is SGHKS and CDR2 YYEKEE (reference sequence). The CDR3 length is 15 residues. In DNA, the CDR3 is TGTGCCAGCAGCTTGATAACAGGGGGCGGGTCACCCCTCCACTTT. Residues: CASSLITGGGSPLHF.

V usage is TRBV11-2 and J usage is TRBJ2-3; D possibly corresponds to TRBD1 (6 bases). The CDR3 has 15 amino acids. Germline lookup yields CDR1 SGHAT and CDR2 FQNNGV. V was clipped by 2 bases and J by 2 bases, with 11 bases between them. Written as DNA, the CDR3 is TGTGCCAGCAGCTTAACAAACAGGGACACAGATACGCAGTATTTT. Translated, it gives CASSLTNRDTDTQYF.

This clone was recorded a few times. This sample includes further DNA sequences coding for the same CDR3. The chain uses TRBV6-5 and TRBJ1-6, with 10 nucleotides matching TRBD1. Unmatched junction bases numbered 1, after V lost 5 bases and J lost 9 bases. The germline V gene has CDR1 MNHEY and CDR2 SVGAGI. CDR3 length: 13 amino acids. CDR3 protein: CASSRTGGSPLHF. Written as DNA, the CDR3 is TGTGCCAGCAGTCGGACAGGGGGTTCACCCCTCCACTTT.

The J gene is TRBJ1-5, the V gene TRBV19; D might be TRBD1 (5 bases). V lost 3 bases and J lost 2, with 20 bases in between. Germline V gives CDR1 LNHDA, CDR2 SQIVND (reference sequence). CDR3 length: 18 amino acids. This chain's CDR3 is CASSIQGIDLLGNQPQHF. The CDR3 nucleotides read TGTGCCAGTAGTATTCAGGGTATAGATCTATTGGGCAATCAGCCCCAGCATTTT.

The chain is built from TRBV5-1 and TRBJ2-5; TRBD1 is a possible D gene (6 bases). Trimming pared 7 bases from V and 1 base from J, leaving 11 bases between. Germline V gene lookup returns CDR1 SGHRS and CDR2 YFSETQ. The CDR3 sequence is 13 residues long. The CDR3 nucleotides read TGCGCCAGCTGCCGGGACACCCAAGAGACCCAGTACTTC. This gives the protein CASCRDTQETQYF.

The CDR3 DNA reads TGTGCCATCAGTGGAAGTGTCGGGGAGACCCAGTACTTC. Protein product: CAISGSVGETQYF. The chain couples TRBV10-3 to TRBJ2-5; D uncertain. Germline lookup yields CDR1 ENHRY and CDR2 SYGVKD. The length of the CDR3 is 13 residues. V was cut by 4 bases and J by 5 bases, with 11 bases left in between.

The chain combines TRBV7-2 with TRBJ1-5, with 7 bases that match TRBD1. The CDR3 covers 15 residues. Per germline, CDR1 SGHTA and CDR2 FQGNSA. The J segment lost 4 bases and the V segment lost 4 bases, leaving 7 bases of the junction unmatched. Here the CDR3 reads CASSSATGVNQPQHF. For the CDR3, the DNA is TGTGCCAGCAGCTCCGCTACAGGGGTTAATCAGCCCCAGCATTTT.

V and J are TRBV7-9 and TRBJ1-6; D ambiguous. Trimming took off 5 bases at V and 4 bases at J, with 9 bases between the two ends. Germline loops: CDR1 SEHNR, CDR2 FQNEAQ (reference sequence). This CDR3 region has 14 residues. The CDR3 DNA is TGTGCCAGCAGCGAGGCGCCTTATAATTCACCCCTCCACTTT. Protein sequence: CASSEAPYNSPLHF.

V usage is TRBV30 and J usage is TRBJ2-3; 11 positions match TRBD2. The J segment lost 3 bases and the V segment lost 0 bases, leaving 2 bases of the junction unmatched. The CDR3 extends over 15 amino acids. Germline V lookup: CDR1 GTSNPN, CDR2 SVGIG (reference sequence). The CDR3: CAWSVVAGGTDTQYF. DNA for the CDR3: TGTGCCTGGAGTGTAGTAGCGGGAGGGACAGATACGCAGTATTTT.

This chain joins TRBV5-1 and TRBJ2-3; 10 positions agree with TRBD2. In germline, CDR1 is SGHRS, CDR2 YFSETQ. This CDR3 contains 17 residues. V was pared by 1 base and J by 6 bases, with 11 bases of the junction left unmatched. CDR3 coding DNA: TGCGCCAGCAGCTTGAGGGCTAGCGGGGGCCCCGCGGATACGCAGTATTTT. It is translated as CASSLRASGGPADTQYF.

This clone was recorded only once. The chain combines TRBV10-1 with TRBJ1-1; no firm D call. CDR1 WNHNN and CDR2 SYGVQD come from the germline V gene (reference sequence). This CDR3 comprises 13 residues. The germline V and J ends were trimmed by 2 bases and 5 bases, with 9 bases remaining between them. CDR3 residues: CASSEGVRTEAFF. Written as DNA, the CDR3 is TGCGCCAGCAGTGAGGGGGTTCGAACTGAAGCTTTCTTT.

The V gene is TRBV9, the J gene TRBJ1-3; the D is unclear. This CDR3 region has 13 residues. CDR1 is SGDLS and CDR2 is YYNGEE in the germline V gene. Trimming stripped 0 bases from V and 2 bases from J, with 3 bases between. CDR3 DNA: TGTGCCAGCAGCGTAGGTACTGGAAACACCATATATTTT. The encoded protein is CASSVGTGNTIYF. The full variable domain, its missing parts supplied by reference TRBV9 and TRBJ1-3, is DSGVTQTPKHLITATGQRVTLRCSPRSGDLSVYWYQQSLDQGLQFLIQYYNGEERAKGNILERFSAQQFPDLHSELNLSSLELGDSALYFCASSVGTGNTIYFGEGSWLTVV.

The rearrangement joins TRBV19 to TRBJ2-7; 8 nucleotides match TRBD2. V shed 5 bases, J shed 3 bases, and the junction held 6 bases outside the gene matches. CDR1 LNHDA and CDR2 SQIVND come from the germline V gene (reference sequence). This CDR3 contains 14 residues. The CDR3 region has the DNA TGTGCCAGTAGTCGAACCGGGACTAGCTACGAGCAGTACTTC. Its protein is CASSRTGTSYEQYF. Complete variable domain (other parts from reference TRBV19 and TRBJ2-7): DGGITQSPKYLFRKEGQNVTLSCEQNLNHDAMYWYRQDPGQGLRLIYYSQIVNDFQKGDIAEGYSVSREKKESFPLTVTSAQKNPTAFYLCASSRTGTSYEQYFGPGTRLTVT.